This is a list of T cell receptor beta chains from one sample in a study of blood T cell repertoires in COVID-19. The repertoire was sequenced with immunoSEQ multiplex PCR; TCRdb's copy has only in-frame clones and lacks some. Among some 74,000 clones listed, roughly 86% were seen once. Sample: peripheral blood. These receptors originate from a man in his fifties or sixties with acute or convalescent COVID-19. Both conserved end residues are part of each CDR3. D genes are given only for firm matches. Clone size is stated in some rows and not others, as once, few, many or a class when expanded.

V	J	size	D	CDR3	DNA
TRBV7-2	TRBJ1-3	NA	NA	CASSLAAGSGNTIYF	TGTGCCAGCAGCTTAGCGGCAGGGTCTGGAAACACCATATATTTT
TRBV24-1	TRBJ1-2	NA	TRBD1	CATSDWTGAYGYTF	TGTGCCACCAGTGATTGGACAGGCGCCTATGGCTACACCTTC
TRBV9	TRBJ2-5	NA	NA	CASSATENWETQYF	TGTGCCAGCAGCGCCACAGAAAACTGGGAGACCCAGTACTTC
TRBV6-5	TRBJ1-6	NA	NA	CASSYSNRASNSPLHF	TGTGCCAGCAGTTACTCGAACAGGGCTTCTAATTCACCCCTCCACTTT
TRBV4-1	TRBJ1-5	NA	NA	CASSQEETAGNQPQHF	TGCGCCAGCAGCCAAGAGGAGACAGCAGGCAATCAGCCCCAGCATTTT
TRBV5-1	TRBJ1-6	few	TRBD1	CASSRDRESPLHF	TGCGCCAGCAGCCGGGACAGGGAATCACCCCTCCACTTT
TRBV5-1	TRBJ2-2	few	NA	CASSFDMPNTGELFF	TGCGCCAGCAGCTTCGACATGCCGAACACCGGGGAGCTGTTTTTT
TRBV29-1	TRBJ2-3	NA	NA	CSVEEVSTDTQYF	TGCAGCGTTGAAGAGGTCAGTACAGATACGCAGTATTTT
TRBV19	TRBJ1-5	once	NA	CASSIRGAEDRPQHF	TGTGCCAGTAGTATTAGGGGTGCCGAGGATCGGCCCCAGCATTTT
TRBV6-6	TRBJ1-2	once	NA	CASSLGTNGYTF	TGTGCCAGCAGTCTCGGGACAAATGGCTACACCTTC
TRBV7-7	TRBJ2-2	NA	TRBD2	CASSSRLAGVTGTGELFF	TGTGCTAGCAGCTCGCGACTAGCGGGGGTGACGGGCACCGGGGAGCTGTTTTTT
TRBV24-1	TRBJ2-3	once	TRBD2	CATGSAGGTDTQYF	TGTGCCACCGGCTCAGCGGGGGGCACAGATACGCAGTATTTT
TRBV19	TRBJ1-2	NA	TRBD1	CASIDGTGTYGYTF	TGTGCCAGTATTGACGGGACAGGAACCTATGGCTACACCTTC
TRBV20-1	TRBJ1-1	NA	NA	CSARRQAEAFF	TGCAGTGCTAGACGACAGGCTGAAGCTTTCTTT
TRBV10-3	TRBJ1-4	once	NA	CAISESQEEKLFF	TGTGCCATCAGTGAGAGCCAGGAAGAAAAACTGTTTTTT
TRBV7-6	TRBJ1-1	once	NA	CASSLGGGVNTEAFF	TGTGCCAGCAGCCTCGGTGGCGGCGTGAACACTGAAGCTTTCTTT
TRBV3-1/TRBV3-2	TRBJ2-1	NA	TRBD2	CASSPSLLAGEANEQFF	TGTGCCAGCAGCCCGTCCCTACTAGCGGGGGAGGCCAATGAGCAGTTCTTC
TRBV27	TRBJ2-5	NA	TRBD1	CASSPWTGGEQETQYF	TGTGCCAGCAGTCCATGGACAGGGGGCGAGCAAGAGACCCAGTACTTC
TRBV10-3	TRBJ1-1	NA	NA	CAISDSTVLTEAFF	TGTGCCATCAGTGACTCGACAGTATTGACTGAAGCTTTCTTT
TRBV7-3	TRBJ2-5	once	TRBD1	CASSPTGVGETQYF	TGTGCCAGCAGCCCGACAGGGGTCGGAGAGACCCAGTACTTC
TRBV19	TRBJ2-7	NA	TRBD1	CASSIADRGAYEQYF	TGTGCCAGTAGTATAGCTGACAGGGGGGCCTACGAGCAGTACTTC
TRBV27	TRBJ2-7	NA	NA	CASSLDRSYEQYF	TGTGCCAGCAGCCTTGACAGGTCCTACGAGCAGTACTTC
TRBV3-1/TRBV3-2	TRBJ2-5	once	TRBD2	CASSLWLGGQETQYF	TGTGCCAGCAGCCTCTGGTTGGGGGGGCAAGAGACCCAGTACTTC
TRBV14	TRBJ1-1	NA	NA	CASSQGRNTEAFF	TGTGCCAGCAGCCAAGGGAGGAACACTGAAGCTTTCTTT
TRBV10-3	TRBJ2-3	NA	NA	CAISEITQAGTDTQYF	TGTGCCATCAGTGAGATTACACAGGCGGGAACAGATACGCAGTATTTT
TRBV28	TRBJ1-6	NA	TRBD1	CASTTGVSPLHF	TGTGCCAGCACCACAGGGGTTTCACCCCTCCACTTT
TRBV6-5	TRBJ1-4	NA	NA	CASKADATNEKLFF	TGTGCCAGCAAGGCGGATGCAACTAATGAAAAACTGTTTTTT
TRBV6-5	TRBJ2-7	once	TRBD1	CASSYSGQGTEQYF	TGTGCCAGCAGTTACTCGGGACAGGGCACAGAGCAGTACTTC
TRBV27	TRBJ1-1	NA	NA	CASSLTRHTEAFF	TGTGCCAGCAGTTTGACAAGGCATACTGAAGCTTTCTTT
TRBV6-1	TRBJ1-4	NA	NA	CASSELQGSTNEKLFF	TGTGCCAGCAGTGAATTACAGGGCTCAACTAATGAAAAACTGTTTTTT
TRBV11-2	TRBJ2-1	NA	NA	CASSPRLSEQFF	TGTGCCAGCAGCCCCCGACTAAGTGAGCAGTTCTTC
TRBV25-1	TRBJ1-6	NA	TRBD1	CASSESGGLGSPLHF	TGTGCCAGCAGTGAATCAGGGGGCTTAGGGTCACCCCTCCACTTT
TRBV27	TRBJ2-3	NA	TRBD2	CASSFKLAGAHGTQYF	TGTGCCAGCAGTTTTAAGCTAGCGGGGGCTCACGGTACGCAGTATTTT
TRBV9	TRBJ1-6	NA	NA	CASSAGDSPLHF	TGTGCCAGCAGCGCCGGGGATTCACCCCTCCACTTT
TRBV12-5	TRBJ1-1	NA	NA	CASGSKPGTPNTEAFF	TGTGCTAGTGGTTCGAAACCCGGGACACCGAACACTGAAGCTTTCTTT
TRBV3-1/TRBV3-2	TRBJ2-1	NA	TRBD2	CASSQISSGGLNEQFF	TGTGCCAGCAGCCAAATTTCTAGCGGGGGGTTGAATGAGCAGTTCTTC
TRBV3-1/TRBV3-2	TRBJ2-3	once	NA	CASSRKRSRTDTQYF	TGTGCCAGCAGCCGGAAGCGGAGTCGCACAGATACGCAGTATTTT
TRBV6-5	TRBJ2-7	few	TRBD2	CASSSRTSGSPGEQYF	TGTGCCAGCAGTTCTAGGACTAGCGGTTCCCCCGGCGAGCAGTACTTC